This T cell receptor (beta chain) was recovered during a study of control samples from healthy donors and cancer patients. Here immunoSEQ multiplex PCR was the method, and the copy in TCRdb shows in-frame clones only, minus some. The sample carries some 140,000 clones, around 90% recorded once. J was trimmed by 4 bases and V by 6 bases; bases with no gene match: 12. CDR1 and CDR2 from the germline V gene are MDHEN and SYDVKM. CDR3 length: 16 residues. Sequencing input: blood. The TCR originated in a man aged 25-45 years in good health. The rearrangement joins TRBV28 to TRBJ1-5, with 7 bases that match TRBD1. The CDR3 region is CASRTQGRGLNQPQHF. The CDR3 nucleotides read TGTGCCAGCAGGACACAGGGGCGGGGGTTAAATCAGCCCCAGCATTTT.